The sequence of this TCR beta chain was determined in a study of blood T cell repertoires in COVID-19. Study-level information: COVID-19 samples, acute and convalescent, were from the United States, Italy and Spain. Sample material is recorded as cDNA or gDNA derived from T cells, B-cell-depleted T cells, or PBMCs.

As originally analysed: Estimates of nucleated cell counts were drawn from the amplification of reference gene primers. Here immunoSEQ multiplex PCR was the method, and the copy in TCRdb shows in-frame clones only, minus some. V, J and clone size are taken as reported in that table, and D and trimming were inferred from the DNA itself. In the table there are about 70,000 clones, under 85% of which are singletons. Material for sequencing was peripheral blood. The TCR comes from a human donor in a cohort sampled during active COVID-19.

This CDR3 is CASREQGKDYGYTF. In nucleotides, the CDR3 is TGTGCCAGTAGGGAACAGGGAAAGGACTATGGCTACACCTTC. J is TRBJ1-2 and V is TRBV19; tentatively, D is TRBD1 (6 bases). CDR3 length equals 14 residues. V lost 6 bases and J 3 bases, leaving 14 bases between the germline ends. CDR1 and CDR2 (germline): LNHDA, SQIVND (reference sequence).